This T cell receptor (beta chain) emerged from a study of blood T cell repertoires in COVID-19. On the study more broadly: Collection of acute and convalescent COVID-19 samples took place in the United States, Italy and Spain. Nucleic acid was either cDNA or gDNA, and it came from T cells, B-cell-depleted T cells, or PBMCs.

Per the germline V gene, CDR1 is MGHRA and CDR2 is YSYEKL. V lost 4 bases to trimming and J lost 6 bases, with 16 bases between them. The CDR3 totals 16 residues. In the original processing: Amplification of reference gene primers provided the estimated nucleated cell counts. TCRdb keeps only in-frame clones here, not all; method: immunoSEQ multiplex PCR. The DNA was the basis for D and trimming; V, J and clone size are from that table. The table has around 110,000 clones, about 80% seen once. The gene calls are TRBV4-1 and TRBJ1-6; no clear D gene. The sequence was obtained from a man in his sixties or seventies with acute or convalescent COVID-19. Sequencing input: peripheral blood. CDR3: CASSRPEAVGNSPLHF. As DNA, the CDR3 is TGCGCCAGCAGCCGCCCCGAGGCGGTCGGTAATTCACCCCTCCACTTT.